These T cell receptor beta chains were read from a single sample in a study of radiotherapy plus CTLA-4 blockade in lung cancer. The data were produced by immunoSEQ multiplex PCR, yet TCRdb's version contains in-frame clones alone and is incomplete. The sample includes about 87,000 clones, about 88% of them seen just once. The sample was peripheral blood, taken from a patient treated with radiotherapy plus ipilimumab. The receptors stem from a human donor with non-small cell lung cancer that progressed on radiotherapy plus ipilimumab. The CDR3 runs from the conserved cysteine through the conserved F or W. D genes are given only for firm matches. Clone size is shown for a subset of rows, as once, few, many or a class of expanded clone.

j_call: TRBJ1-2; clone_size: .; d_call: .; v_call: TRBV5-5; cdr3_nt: TGTGCCAGCAGCTTGGACGGGCCGGGACGGAACTATGGCTACACCTTC; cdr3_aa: CASSLDGPGRNYGYTF
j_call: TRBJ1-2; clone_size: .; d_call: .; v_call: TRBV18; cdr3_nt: TGTGCCAGCTCACCAGTCACGGGAATTTATGGCTACACCTTC; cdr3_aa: CASSPVTGIYGYTF
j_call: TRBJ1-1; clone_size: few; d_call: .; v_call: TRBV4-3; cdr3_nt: TGCGCCAGCAGCCAAGCACTTATGGGGGAAGCTTTCTTT; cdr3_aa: CASSQALMGEAFF
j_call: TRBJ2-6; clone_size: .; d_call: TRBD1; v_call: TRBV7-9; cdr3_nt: TGTGCCAGCAGCTTGGACAGGGGGCAAGAGCGTGCCAACGTCCTGACTTTC; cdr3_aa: CASSLDRGQERANVLTF
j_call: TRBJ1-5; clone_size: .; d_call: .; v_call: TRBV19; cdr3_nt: TGTGCCAGTAGTGGTGAGAGGGGGAGGAAGCAGCCCCAGCATTTT; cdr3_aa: CASSGERGRKQPQHF
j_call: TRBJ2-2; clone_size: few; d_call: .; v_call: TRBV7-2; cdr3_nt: TGTGCCAGCAGCACCCTGAGGTCCGGCGGACGGGACACCGGGGAGCTGTTTTTT; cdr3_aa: CASSTLRSGGRDTGELFF
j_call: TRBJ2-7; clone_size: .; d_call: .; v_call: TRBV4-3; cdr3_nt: TGCGCCAGCAGCCAAGGTGCAGGGTTACTCTACGAGCAGTACTTC; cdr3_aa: CASSQGAGLLYEQYF
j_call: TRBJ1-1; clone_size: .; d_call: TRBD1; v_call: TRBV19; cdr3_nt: TGTGCCAGTAGTATCCCCCGGACAGGCCGGAGAGCTTTCTTT; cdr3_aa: CASSIPRTGRRAFF
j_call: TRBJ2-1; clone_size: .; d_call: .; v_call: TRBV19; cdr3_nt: TGTGCCAGTAGTATAGGTCAGCCTAGCAATGAGCAGTTCTTC; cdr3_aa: CASSIGQPSNEQFF
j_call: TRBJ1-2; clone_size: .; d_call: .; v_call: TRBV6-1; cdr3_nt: TGTGCCAGCAGCGAAAAGTACAGTGCTCCAAACTATGGCTACACCTTC; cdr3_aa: CASSEKYSAPNYGYTF
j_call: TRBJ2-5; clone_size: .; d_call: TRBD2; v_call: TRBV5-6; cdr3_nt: TGTGCCAGCAGCTCTAGCGGGAGGGCCGGGGAGACCCAGTACTTC; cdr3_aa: CASSSSGRAGETQYF
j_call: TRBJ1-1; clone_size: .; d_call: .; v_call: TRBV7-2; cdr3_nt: TGTGCCAGCTCGCGCCTTGTGAACACTGAAGCTTTCTTT; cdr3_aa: CASSRLVNTEAFF
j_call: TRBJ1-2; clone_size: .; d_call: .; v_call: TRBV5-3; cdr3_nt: TGTGCCAGAAAACCCTGGCGAAGGGACTATGGCTACACCTTC; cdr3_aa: CARKPWRRDYGYTF
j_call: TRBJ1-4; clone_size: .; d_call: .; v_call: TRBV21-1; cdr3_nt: TGTGCCAGCAGTCGACCAACTAATGAAAAACTGTTTTTT; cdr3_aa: CASSRPTNEKLFF
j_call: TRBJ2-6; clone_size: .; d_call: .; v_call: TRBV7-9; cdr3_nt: TGTGCCAGCAGCTTAAAAGGGGCTGGGGCCAACGTCCTGACTTTC; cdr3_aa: CASSLKGAGANVLTF
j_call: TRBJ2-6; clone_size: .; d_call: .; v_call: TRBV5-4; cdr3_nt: TGTGCCAGCAGCTCCGGGACGTCTAGCTCTGGGGCCAACGTCCTGACTTTC; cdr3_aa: CASSSGTSSSGANVLTF
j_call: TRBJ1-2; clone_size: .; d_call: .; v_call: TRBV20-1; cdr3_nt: TGCAGTGCTAGTGGCCGGGTGGGCTACACCTTC; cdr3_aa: CSASGRVGYTF
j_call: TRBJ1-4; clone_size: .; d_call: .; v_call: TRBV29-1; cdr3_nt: TGCAGCGTTGAGAACAGGGCGGAAAAACTGTTTTTT; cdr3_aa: CSVENRAEKLFF
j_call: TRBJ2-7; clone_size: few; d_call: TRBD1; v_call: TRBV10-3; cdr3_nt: TGTGCCATCAGTGAGGATGGGACAGGGTCCTACGAGCAGTACTTC; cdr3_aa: CAISEDGTGSYEQYF
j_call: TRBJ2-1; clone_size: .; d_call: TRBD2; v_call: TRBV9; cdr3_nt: TGTGCCAGCAGCGTAGGGGCTAGCGGGGGTAATGAGCAGTTCTTC; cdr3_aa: CASSVGASGGNEQFF
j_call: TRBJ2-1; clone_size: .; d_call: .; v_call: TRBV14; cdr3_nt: TGTGCCAGCAGCCAAGCGCGGGGCTCCTACAATGAGCAGTTCTTC; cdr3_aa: CASSQARGSYNEQFF
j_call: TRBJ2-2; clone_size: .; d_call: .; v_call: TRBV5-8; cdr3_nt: TGTGCCAGCAGCTTCAGGAGAGTGAACACCGGGGAGCTGTTTTTT; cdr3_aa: CASSFRRVNTGELFF
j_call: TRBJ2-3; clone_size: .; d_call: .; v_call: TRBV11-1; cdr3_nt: TGTGCCAGCAGCCCCGACAGAGATACGCAGTATTTT; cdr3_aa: CASSPDRDTQYF
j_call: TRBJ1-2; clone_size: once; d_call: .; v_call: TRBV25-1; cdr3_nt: TGTGCCAGCAGTGAGGTGGGTTTAAACTATGGCTACACCTTC; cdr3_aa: CASSEVGLNYGYTF
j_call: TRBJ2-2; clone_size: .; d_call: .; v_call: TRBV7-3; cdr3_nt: TGTGCCAGCAGCTTATTGGGCGGTCCGTCGAACACCGGGGAGCTGTTTTTT; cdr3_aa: CASSLLGGPSNTGELFF
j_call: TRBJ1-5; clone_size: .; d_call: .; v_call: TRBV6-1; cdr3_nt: TGTGCCAGCAGTGCCGGACAAAGCAATCAGCCCCAGCATTTT; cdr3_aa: CASSAGQSNQPQHF
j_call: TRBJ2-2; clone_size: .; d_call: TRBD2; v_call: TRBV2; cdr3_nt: TGTGCCAGCAGTGAGAGAATCCCGGGACTAGCGGGAGACTTAACGAACACCGGGGAGCTGTTTTTT; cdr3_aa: CASSERIPGLAGDLTNTGELFF
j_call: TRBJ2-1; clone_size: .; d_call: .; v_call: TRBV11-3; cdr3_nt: TGTGCCAGCAGCTTAGATAGCGGTCCCTCCTACAATGAGCAGTTCTTC; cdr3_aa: CASSLDSGPSYNEQFF
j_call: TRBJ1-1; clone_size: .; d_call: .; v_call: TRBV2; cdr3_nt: TGTGCCACCAAAGCCAGGGTACTAGACACTGAAGCTTTCTTT; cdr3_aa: CATKARVLDTEAFF
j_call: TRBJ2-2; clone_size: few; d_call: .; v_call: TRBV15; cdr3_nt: TGTGCCACCAGCAGAGATGAGGGGCGCGGGGAGCTGTTTTTT; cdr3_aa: CATSRDEGRGELFF
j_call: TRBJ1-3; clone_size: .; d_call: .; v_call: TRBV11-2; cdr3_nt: TGTGCCAGCAGGAAGACGTTTGGGGGGGCGCCTGGAAACACCATATATTTT; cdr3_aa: CASRKTFGGAPGNTIYF
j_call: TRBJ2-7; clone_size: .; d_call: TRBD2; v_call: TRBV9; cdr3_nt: TGTGCCAGCAGCGAGGGAGCGGGATTTTCCTACGAGCAGTACTTC; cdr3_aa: CASSEGAGFSYEQYF
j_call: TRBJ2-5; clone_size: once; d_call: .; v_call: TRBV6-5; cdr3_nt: TGTGCCAGCACCCCGGGTCCGCGGCAAGAGACCCAGTACTTC; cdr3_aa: CASTPGPRQETQYF
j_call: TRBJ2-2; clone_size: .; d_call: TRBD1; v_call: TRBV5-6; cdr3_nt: TGTGCCAGCAGCTTGCAACAGGGGGCCGACACCGGGGAGCTGTTTTTT; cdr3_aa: CASSLQQGADTGELFF
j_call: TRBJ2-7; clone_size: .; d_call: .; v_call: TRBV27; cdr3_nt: TGTGCCAGCAGGGCCGCCTACGAGCAGTACTTC; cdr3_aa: CASRAAYEQYF
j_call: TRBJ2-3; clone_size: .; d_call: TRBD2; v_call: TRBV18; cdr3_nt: TGTGCCAGCTCACCTCCCACGGGAGGTGGGACAGATACGCAGTATTTT; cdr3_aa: CASSPPTGGGTDTQYF
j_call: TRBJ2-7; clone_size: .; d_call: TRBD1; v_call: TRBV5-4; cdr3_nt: TGTGCCAGCAGCTTCCGGGACAGCAGCTCCTACGAGCAGTACTTC; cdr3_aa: CASSFRDSSSYEQYF
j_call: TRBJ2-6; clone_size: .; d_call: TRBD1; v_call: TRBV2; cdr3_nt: TGTGCCAGCAGTGGACAGGGATCTGGGGCCAACGTCCTGACTTTC; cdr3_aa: CASSGQGSGANVLTF